The 2 T cell receptor beta chains listed next were all sequenced from one sample in a study of blood T cell repertoires in COVID-19. Assay: immunoSEQ multiplex PCR; the TCRdb copy retains only in-frame clones and omits some. The sample holds fewer than 200,000 clones, approximately 87% seen once. The material sequenced was PBMCs or T cells enriched from blood (not recorded which). The receptors come from a woman aged 45-59 years who had recovered from COVID-19.

The chain links TRBV5-1 to TRBJ1-4; D unresolved. CDR1 SGHRS and CDR2 YFSETQ come from the germline V gene. V lost 4 bases to trimming and J lost 7 bases, with 8 bases between them. This CDR3 is built from 12 residues. CDR3 bases: TGCGCCAGCAGCCCTTCGGGTGAAAAACTGTTTTTT. Translation gives CASSPSGEKLFF.

The chain is built from TRBV11-2 and TRBJ2-3; D is possibly TRBD2 (5 bases). The CDR3 is 15 residues long. With 2 bases removed from V and 4 bases from J, the gap between germline ends came to 13 bases. From germline, CDR1 is SGHAT and CDR2 FQNNGV. CDR3 sequence: CASSLLYGVPDTQYF. DNA for the CDR3: TGTGCCAGCAGCTTACTTTACGGGGTCCCAGATACGCAGTATTTT.